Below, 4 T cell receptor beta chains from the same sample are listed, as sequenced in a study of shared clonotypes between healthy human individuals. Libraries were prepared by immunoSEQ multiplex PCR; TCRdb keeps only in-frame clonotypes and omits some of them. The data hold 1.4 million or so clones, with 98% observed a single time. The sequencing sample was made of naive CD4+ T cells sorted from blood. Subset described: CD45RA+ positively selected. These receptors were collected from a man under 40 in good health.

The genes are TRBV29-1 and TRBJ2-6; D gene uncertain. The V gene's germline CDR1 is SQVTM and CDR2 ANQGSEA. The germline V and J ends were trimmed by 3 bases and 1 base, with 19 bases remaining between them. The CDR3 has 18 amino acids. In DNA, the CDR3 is TGCAGCGTTGATAGTACAGACTCAAGCCTTTCTGGGGCCAACGTCCTGACTTTC. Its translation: CSVDSTDSSLSGANVLTF. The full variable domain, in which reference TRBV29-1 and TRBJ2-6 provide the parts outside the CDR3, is SAVISQKPSRDICQRGTSLTIQCQVDSQVTMMFWYRQQPGQSLTLIATANQGSEATYESGFVIDKFPISRPNLTFSTLTVSNMSPEDSSIYLCSVDSTDSSLSGANVLTFGAGSRLTVL.

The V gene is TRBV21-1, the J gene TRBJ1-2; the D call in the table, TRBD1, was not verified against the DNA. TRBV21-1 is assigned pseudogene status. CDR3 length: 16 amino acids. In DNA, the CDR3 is TGTGCCAGCAGCATCCTCCGGGACAGATGTTTCTATGGCTACACCTTC. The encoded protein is CASSILRDRCFYGYTF.

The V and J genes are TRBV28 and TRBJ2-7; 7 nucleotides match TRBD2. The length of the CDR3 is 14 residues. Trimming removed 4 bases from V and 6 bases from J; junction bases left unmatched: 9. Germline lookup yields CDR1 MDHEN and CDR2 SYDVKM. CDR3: CASSSSGNLGEQYF. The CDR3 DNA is TGTGCCAGCAGTTCCAGCGGGAATTTGGGCGAGCAGTACTTC. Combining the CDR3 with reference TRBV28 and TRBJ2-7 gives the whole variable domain DVKVTQSSRYLVKRTGEKVFLECVQDMDHENMFWYRQDPGLGLRLIYFSYDVKMKEKGDIPEGYSVSREKKERFSLILESASTNQTSMYLCASSSSGNLGEQYFGPGTRLTVT.

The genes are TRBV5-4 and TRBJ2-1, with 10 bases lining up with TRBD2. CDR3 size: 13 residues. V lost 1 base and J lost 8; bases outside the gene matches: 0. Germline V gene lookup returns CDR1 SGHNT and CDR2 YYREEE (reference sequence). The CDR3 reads CASSLLAGDEQFF. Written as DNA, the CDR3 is TGTGCCAGCAGCTTGCTAGCGGGAGATGAGCAGTTCTTC.